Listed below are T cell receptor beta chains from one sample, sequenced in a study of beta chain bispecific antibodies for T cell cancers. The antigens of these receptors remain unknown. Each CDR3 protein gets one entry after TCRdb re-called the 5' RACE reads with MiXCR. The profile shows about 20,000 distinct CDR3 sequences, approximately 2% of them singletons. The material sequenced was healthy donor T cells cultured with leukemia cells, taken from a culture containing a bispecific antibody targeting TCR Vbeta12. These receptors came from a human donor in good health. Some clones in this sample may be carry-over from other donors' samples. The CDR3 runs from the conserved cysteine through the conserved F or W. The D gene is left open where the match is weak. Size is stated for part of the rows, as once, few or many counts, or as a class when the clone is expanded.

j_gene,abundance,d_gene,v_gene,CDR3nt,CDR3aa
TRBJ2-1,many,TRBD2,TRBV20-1,TGCAGTGCGCGCGGAGAATACTCAGCGGGGGCTTACAATGAGCAGTTCTTC,CSARGEYSAGAYNEQFF
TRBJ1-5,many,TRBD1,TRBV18,TGTGCCAGCTCACTTATGGAGGGGGCGCGCAGCAATCAGCCCCAGCATTTT,CASSLMEGARSNQPQHF
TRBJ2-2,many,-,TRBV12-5,TGTGCTAGTGGTTTCGCGCAAGGACGCTTTTCCGGGGAGCTGTTTTTT,CASGFAQGRFSGELFF
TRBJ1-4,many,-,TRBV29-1,TGCAGCGCCGACGGACCTAATGAAAAACTGTTTTTT,CSADGPNEKLFF
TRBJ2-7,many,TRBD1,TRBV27,TGTGCCAGCAGCCAGACAGGGACCTACGAGCAGTACTTC,CASSQTGTYEQYF
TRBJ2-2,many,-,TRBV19,TGTGCCAGTAGTCCTACCGGTCTTTACACCGGGGAGCTGTTTTTT,CASSPTGLYTGELFF
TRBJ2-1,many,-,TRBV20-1,TGCAGTGCCGCAGCAACAGGCAATGAGCAGTTCTTC,CSAAATGNEQFF
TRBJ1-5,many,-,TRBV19,TGTGCCAGTAGTATCGCCGGGGGCTTATTTCAGCCCCAGCATTTT,CASSIAGGLFQPQHF
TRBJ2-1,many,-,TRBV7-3,TGTGCCAGCAGCTTAAGCTGGGCCTACAATGAGCAGTTCTTC,CASSLSWAYNEQFF
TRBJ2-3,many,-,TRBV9,TGTGCCAGCAGCGTATTTCCGGGGGGCAGCACAGATACGCAGTATTTT,CASSVFPGGSTDTQYF
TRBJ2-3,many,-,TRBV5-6,TGTGCCAGCAGCTTGGGGCAGAGCACAGATACGCAGTATTTT,CASSLGQSTDTQYF
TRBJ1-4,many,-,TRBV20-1,TGCAGTGCTAGAGAGAAAGGGGATAATGAAAAACTGTTTTTT,CSAREKGDNEKLFF
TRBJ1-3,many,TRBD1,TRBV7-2,TGTGCCAGCATTCTCACCGGGACAGGATCCTCTGGAAACACCATATATTTT,CASILTGTGSSGNTIYF
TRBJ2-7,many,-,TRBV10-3,TGTGCCATCAGTGATTCAGGTTACGAGCAGTACTTC,CAISDSGYEQYF
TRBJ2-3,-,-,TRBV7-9,TGTGCCAGCAGCCTCTCGCCTGGCTCGATGGTGGGTAGGACGCAGTATTTT,CASSLSPGSMVGRTQYF
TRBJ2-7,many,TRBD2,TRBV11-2,TGTGCCAGCAGCCTCACGTCGGTTACTAGCGGAGTGTACGAGCAGTACTTC,CASSLTSVTSGVYEQYF
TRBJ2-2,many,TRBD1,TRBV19,TGTGCCAGTAGAACCGGGACAGGGTACACCGGGGAGCTGTTTTTT,CASRTGTGYTGELFF